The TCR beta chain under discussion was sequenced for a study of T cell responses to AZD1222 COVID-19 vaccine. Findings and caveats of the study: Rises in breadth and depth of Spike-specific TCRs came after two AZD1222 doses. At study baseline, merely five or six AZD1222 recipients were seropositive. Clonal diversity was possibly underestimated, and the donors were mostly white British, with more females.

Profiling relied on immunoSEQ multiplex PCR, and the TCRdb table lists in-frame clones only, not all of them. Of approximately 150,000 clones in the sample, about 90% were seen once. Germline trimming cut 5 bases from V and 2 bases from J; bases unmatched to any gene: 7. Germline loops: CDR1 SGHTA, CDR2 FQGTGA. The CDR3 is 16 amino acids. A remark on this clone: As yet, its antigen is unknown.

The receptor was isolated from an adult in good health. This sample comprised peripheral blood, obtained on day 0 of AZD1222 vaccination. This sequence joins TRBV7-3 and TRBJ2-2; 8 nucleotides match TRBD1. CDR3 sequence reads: CASSPWTGINTGELFF. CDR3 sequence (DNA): TGTGCCAGCAGCCCGTGGACAGGGATAAACACCGGGGAGCTGTTTTTT.